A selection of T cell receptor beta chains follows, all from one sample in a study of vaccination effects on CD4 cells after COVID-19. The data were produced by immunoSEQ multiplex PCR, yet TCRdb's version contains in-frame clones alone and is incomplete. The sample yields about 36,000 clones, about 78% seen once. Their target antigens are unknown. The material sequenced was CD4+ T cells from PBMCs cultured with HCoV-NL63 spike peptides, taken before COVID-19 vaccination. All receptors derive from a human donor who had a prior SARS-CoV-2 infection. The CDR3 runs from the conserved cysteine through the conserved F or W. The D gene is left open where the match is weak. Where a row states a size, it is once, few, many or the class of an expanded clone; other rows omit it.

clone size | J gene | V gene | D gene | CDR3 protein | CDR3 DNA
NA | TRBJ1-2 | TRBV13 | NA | CASSRTDHYGYTF | TGTGCCAGCAGCCGGACAGACCACTATGGCTACACCTTC
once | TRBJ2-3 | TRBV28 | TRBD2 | CASSLAGRTDTQYF | TGTGCCAGCAGTTTAGCCGGGAGGACAGATACGCAGTATTTT
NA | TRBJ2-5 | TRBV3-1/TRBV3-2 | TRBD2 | CASSLAHSGGPEETQYF | TGTGCCAGCAGCTTAGCCCATAGCGGGGGGCCAGAAGAGACCCAGTACTTC
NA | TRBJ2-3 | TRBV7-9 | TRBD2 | CASSLGRALAGFIDTQYF | TGTGCCAGCAGCTTAGGGCGGGCGCTAGCGGGATTCATAGATACGCAGTATTTT
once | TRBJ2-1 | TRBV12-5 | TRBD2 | CASGFIGRGNEQFF | TGTGCTAGTGGTTTCATAGGGAGGGGCAATGAGCAGTTCTTC
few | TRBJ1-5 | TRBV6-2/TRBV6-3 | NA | CASSAQGWYQPQHF | TGTGCCAGCAGTGCACAGGGTTGGTATCAGCCCCAGCATTTT
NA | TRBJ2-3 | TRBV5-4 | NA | CASSLRDGDTQYF | TGTGCCAGCAGCTTGCGGGACGGCGATACGCAGTATTTT
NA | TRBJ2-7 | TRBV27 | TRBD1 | CASKRTGHDEQYF | TGTGCCAGCAAAAGGACAGGTCACGACGAGCAGTACTTC
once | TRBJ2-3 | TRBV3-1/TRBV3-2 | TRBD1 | CASSARTGGGDTQYF | TGTGCCAGCAGCGCGCGGACAGGGGGAGGAGATACGCAGTATTTT
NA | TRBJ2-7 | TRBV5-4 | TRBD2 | CASSFTSGSYEQYF | TGTGCCAGCAGCTTTACTAGCGGGAGTTACGAGCAGTACTTC
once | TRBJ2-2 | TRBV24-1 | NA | CATSGVSGAGELFF | TGTGCCACCAGTGGGGTGAGTGGCGCCGGGGAGCTGTTTTTT
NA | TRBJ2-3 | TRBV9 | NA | CASSARGRGSDTQYF | TGTGCCAGCAGCGCCCGGGGGCGGGGATCAGATACGCAGTATTTT
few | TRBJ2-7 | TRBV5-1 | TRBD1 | CASSLPATGGHEQYF | TGCGCCAGCAGCTTGCCGGCGACAGGGGGGCACGAGCAGTACTTC
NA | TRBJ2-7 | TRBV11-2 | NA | CASSLPGTDEQYF | TGTGCCAGCAGCTTACCAGGAACAGACGAGCAGTACTTC
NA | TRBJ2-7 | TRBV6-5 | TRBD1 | CASSFGTGSSYEQYF | TGTGCCAGCAGCTTCGGGACAGGTTCGTCCTACGAGCAGTACTTC
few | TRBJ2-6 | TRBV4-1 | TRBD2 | CASSPGLAGANVLTF | TGCGCCAGCAGCCCGGGACTAGCCGGGGCCAACGTCCTGACTTTC
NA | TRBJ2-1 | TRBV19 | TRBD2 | CASISLGSGGGYEQFF | TGTGCCAGTATCTCGCTAGGCAGCGGGGGGGGCTATGAGCAGTTCTTC
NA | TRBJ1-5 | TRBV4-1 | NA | CASSQDQGQPQHF | TGCGCCAGCAGCCAAGATCAGGGTCAGCCCCAGCATTTT
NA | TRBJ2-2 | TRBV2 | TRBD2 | CASSDWEGYSGTSTGELFF | TGTGCCAGCAGTGATTGGGAAGGATATAGCGGGACTTCCACCGGGGAGCTGTTTTTT
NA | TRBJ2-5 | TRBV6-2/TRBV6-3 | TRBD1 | CASSYGDRLQETQYF | TGTGCCAGCAGTTACGGGGACAGGCTTCAAGAGACCCAGTACTTC
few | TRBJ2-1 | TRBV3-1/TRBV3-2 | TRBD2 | CASSPESGSSYNEQFF | TGTGCCAGCAGTCCTGAGAGCGGGAGCTCCTACAATGAGCAGTTCTTC
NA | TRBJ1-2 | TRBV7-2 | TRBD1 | CASSPDRERGYTF | TGTGCCAGCAGCCCAGACAGGGAGCGTGGCTACACCTTC
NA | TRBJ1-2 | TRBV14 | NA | CASSSGPSYGYTF | TGTGCCAGCAGCTCAGGGCCTAGCTATGGCTACACCTTC
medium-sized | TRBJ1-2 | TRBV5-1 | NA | CASSLESPNFGYTF | TGCGCCAGCAGCTTGGAATCCCCAAATTTTGGCTACACCTTC
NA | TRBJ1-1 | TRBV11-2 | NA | CASSLEARMNTEAFF | TGTGCCAGCAGCTTAGAGGCCCGAATGAACACTGAAGCTTTCTTT
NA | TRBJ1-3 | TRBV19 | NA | CASSHSGNTIYF | TGTGCCAGTAGCCACTCTGGAAACACCATATATTTT
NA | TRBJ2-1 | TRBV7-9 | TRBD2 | CASSFKTSGRSNEQFF | TGTGCCAGCAGCTTTAAAACTAGCGGGAGATCTAATGAGCAGTTCTTC
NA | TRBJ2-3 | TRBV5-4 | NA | CAFQTASTDTQYF | TGTGCCTTTCAGACAGCCAGCACAGATACGCAGTATTTT
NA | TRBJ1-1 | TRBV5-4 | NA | CASSPRTALNTEAFF | TGTGCCAGCAGCCCTAGGACAGCGCTGAACACTGAAGCTTTCTTT
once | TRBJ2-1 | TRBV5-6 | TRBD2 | CASSLASGGRGSYNEQFF | TGTGCCAGCAGCTTGGCTTCTGGCGGGAGGGGATCCTACAATGAGCAGTTCTTC
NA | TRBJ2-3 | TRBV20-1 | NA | CSARNTDTQYF | TGCAGTGCTAGAAACACAGATACGCAGTATTTT
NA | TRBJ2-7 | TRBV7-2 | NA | CASSRVQAYEQYF | TGTGCCAGCAGCCGGGTCCAGGCCTACGAGCAGTACTTC
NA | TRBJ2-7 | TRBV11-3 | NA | CASSLDGRQIYEQYF | TGTGCCAGCAGCTTAGATGGCAGACAAATCTACGAGCAGTACTTC
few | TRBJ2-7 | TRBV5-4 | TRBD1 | CASSSTGGSNEQYF | TGTGCCAGCAGCTCAACAGGGGGGAGTAACGAGCAGTACTTC
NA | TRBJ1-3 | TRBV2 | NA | CASSVQGVSGDTIYF | TGTGCCAGCAGTGTTCAAGGAGTCTCAGGGGACACCATATATTTT
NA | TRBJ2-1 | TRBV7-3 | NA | CASSPRGSGTYNEQFF | TGTGCCAGCAGCCCTCGGGGTAGCGGAACCTACAATGAGCAGTTCTTC
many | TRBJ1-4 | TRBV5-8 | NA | CASSLGSSGYEKLFF | TGTGCCAGCAGCTTGGGTTCAAGTGGTTACGAAAAACTGTTTTTT
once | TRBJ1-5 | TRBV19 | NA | CASSISFVKGGNQPQHF | TGTGCCAGTAGTATTTCGTTCGTGAAGGGCGGCAATCAGCCCCAGCATTTT
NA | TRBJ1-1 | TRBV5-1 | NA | CASSLSAGEGPNTEAFF | TGCGCCAGCAGCTTATCTGCAGGGGAAGGCCCGAACACTGAAGCTTTCTTT
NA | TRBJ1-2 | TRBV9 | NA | CASSVVGPEANYGYTF | TGTGCCAGCAGCGTAGTTGGGCCGGAAGCTAACTATGGCTACACCTTC
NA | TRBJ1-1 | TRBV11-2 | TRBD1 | CASSWSDRGSTEAFF | TGTGCCAGCAGCTGGTCAGACAGGGGAAGTACTGAAGCTTTCTTT
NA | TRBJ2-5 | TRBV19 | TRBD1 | CASSNRGHVKYF | TGTGCCAGTAGTAACAGGGGCCACGTTAAGTACTTC
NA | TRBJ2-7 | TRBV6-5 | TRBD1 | CASSKGAHIYEQYF | TGTGCCAGCAGTAAGGGGGCGCACATCTACGAGCAGTACTTC
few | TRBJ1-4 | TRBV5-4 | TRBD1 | CASHGTGDEKLFF | TGTGCCTCCCACGGGACAGGGGATGAAAAACTGTTTTTT
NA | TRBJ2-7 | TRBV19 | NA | CASSISLAKAPIHEQYF | TGTGCCAGTAGTATAAGTCTAGCGAAAGCGCCCATCCACGAGCAGTACTTC
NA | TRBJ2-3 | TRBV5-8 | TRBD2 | CAIARGTSGTDTQYF | TGTGCCATCGCCCGAGGGACTAGCGGCACAGATACGCAGTATTTT
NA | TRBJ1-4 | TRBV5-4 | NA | CASSSKQELNEKLFF | TGTGCCAGCAGCTCGAAACAGGAGCTTAATGAAAAACTGTTTTTT
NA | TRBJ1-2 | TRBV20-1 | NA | CSASETGGVGYGYTF | TGCAGTGCTAGTGAGACAGGAGGAGTAGGTTATGGCTACACCTTC
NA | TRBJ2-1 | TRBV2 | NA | CASSVLANNEQFF | TGTGCCAGCAGTGTTCTAGCTAACAATGAGCAGTTCTTC
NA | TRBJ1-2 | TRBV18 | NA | CASSPPTGWGGYTF | TGTGCCAGCTCACCACCCACAGGGTGGGGTGGCTACACCTTC
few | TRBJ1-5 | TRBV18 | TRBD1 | CASSPDRVNQPQHF | TGTGCCAGCTCACCCGACAGGGTAAATCAGCCCCAGCATTTT
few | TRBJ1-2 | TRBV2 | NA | CASTGRPYYGYTF | TGTGCCAGCACGGGCAGGCCATACTATGGCTACACCTTC
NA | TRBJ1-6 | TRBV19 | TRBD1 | CATGTGMNSPLHF | TGTGCCACAGGGACAGGGATGAATTCACCCCTCCACTTT